One sample yielded the 26 T cell receptor beta chains listed below, sequenced in a study of memory CD8 T cells in hepatitis C reinfection. Time point of the sample: pre-reinfection, 55 to 20 weeks before reinfection detection. The sorted cells went straight to TCR sequencing with no prior in vitro expansion. Profiled with immunoSEQ multiplex PCR; TCRdb holds only in-frame clones, not every one. The sample lists approximately 52,000 clones, nearly 90% seen once, with about 1% in the top ten. The sequenced sample was naive CD8+ T cells sorted from blood. The receptors shown here come from a man younger than 30 with hepatitis C virus infection.

The rearrangement uses TRBV7-8 and TRBJ2-7; TRBD2 is a possible D gene (6 bases). This CDR3 region has 15 residues. Germline V gene lookup returns CDR1 SGHVS and CDR2 FQNEAQ. V was pared by 2 bases and J by 0 bases, with 11 bases between. In nucleotides, the CDR3 is TGTGCCAGCAGCTTATTGGCGGGAAGCTCCTACGAGCAGTACTTC. The encoded protein is CASSLLAGSSYEQYF.

The V call is TRBV5-6, the J call TRBJ1-1, with 9 bases aligning to TRBD1. With V trimmed by 5 bases and J by 1 base, 3 bases remained unmatched. Germline CDR1 and CDR2: SGHDT and YYEEEE. The CDR3 is made up of 14 amino acids. CDR3 nucleotide sequence: TGTGCCAGCAGTACGGGACAGGGGAACACTGAAGCTTTCTTT. Translated: CASSTGQGNTEAFF.

V usage is TRBV6-5 and J usage is TRBJ1-2, with 9 nucleotides matching TRBD1. The germline V gene has CDR1 MNHEY and CDR2 SVGAGI. Trimming took 0 bases from V and 8 from J; bases not matched to a gene: 4. The CDR3 runs 14 residues. The CDR3 protein is CASSYSPDRGGYTF. For the CDR3, the DNA is TGTGCCAGCAGTTACTCCCCGGACAGGGGAGGCTACACCTTC.

V usage is TRBV11-2 and J usage is TRBJ2-6, with D possibly being TRBD2 (6 bases). Trimming took 8 bases from V and 0 from J, leaving 8 bases between them. The CDR3 loop spans 14 amino acids. Per germline, CDR1 SGHAT and CDR2 FQNNGV. CDR3 sequence reads: CASSDYSGANVLTF. CDR3 in DNA: TGTGCCAGCTCGGACTACTCTGGGGCCAACGTCCTGACTTTC.

This chain links TRBV7-9 with TRBJ2-5, with TRBD2 matching over 7 bases. CDR1 and CDR2 (germline): SEHNR, FQNEAQ (reference sequence). CDR3 size: 15 residues. J was trimmed by 4 bases and V by 2 bases; bases with no gene match: 7. The CDR3 loop reads CASSLLVAGVETQYF. CDR3 coding DNA: TGTGCCAGCAGCTTACTTGTCGCGGGAGTAGAGACCCAGTACTTC. Full variable domain (outside the CDR3, taken from reference TRBV7-9 and TRBJ2-5): DTGVSQNPRHKITKRGQNVTFRCDPISEHNRLYWYRQTLGQGPEFLTYFQNEAQLEKSRLLSDRFSAERPKGSFSTLEIQRTEQGDSAMYLCASSLLVAGVETQYFGPGTRLLVL.

CDR3 amino acids: CASSLSQEHEAFF. The CDR3 DNA sequence: TGTGCCAGCAGTTTATCGCAGGAACATGAAGCTTTCTTT. This rearrangement joins TRBV27 to TRBJ1-1; D is ambiguous. This CDR3 has 13 residues. Germline V lookup: CDR1 MNHEY, CDR2 SMNVEV (reference sequence). The V gene lost 0 bases and the J gene lost 7 bases, with 9 bases spanning the gap.

The V and J genes are TRBV28 and TRBJ2-7; 10 nucleotides align to TRBD1. Germline V CDR1 and CDR2: MDHEN, SYDVKM. V was clipped by 3 bases and J by 6 bases; unmatched bases: 8. The CDR3 consists of 15 residues. The CDR3 loop is CASSFGGTGASEQYF. CDR3 sequence (DNA): TGTGCCAGCAGTTTTGGAGGGACAGGGGCCTCCGAGCAGTACTTC.

This chain connects TRBV19 to TRBJ1-5, with 8 bases lining up with TRBD1. Germline V lookup: CDR1 LNHDA, CDR2 SQIVND (reference sequence). CDR3 length: 16 amino acids. V was pared by 2 bases and J by 5 bases, with 8 bases of the junction left unmatched. The CDR3 is CASSISGRGLHQPQHF. CDR3 nucleotides: TGTGCCAGTAGTATATCAGGCAGGGGGCTCCATCAGCCCCAGCATTTT. Full variable domain (rest looked up from reference TRBV19 and TRBJ1-5): DGGITQSPKYLFRKEGQNVTLSCEQNLNHDAMYWYRQDPGQGLRLIYYSQIVNDFQKGDIAEGYSVSREKKESFPLTVTSAQKNPTAFYLCASSISGRGLHQPQHFGDGTRLSIL.

V gene TRBV4-3 combines with J gene TRBJ2-3, with D tentatively TRBD1 (7 bases). V dropped 0 bases and J dropped 7 bases, with 17 bases sitting between them. Per germline, CDR1 LGHNA and CDR2 YSLEER. The CDR3 consists of 16 residues. Written as DNA, the CDR3 is TGCGCCAGCAGCCAAGATCGCGGGACAGTTTTTAATACGCAGTATTTT. Translation: CASSQDRGTVFNTQYF.

The V call is TRBV5-6, the J call TRBJ2-2, with 11 bases identical to TRBD2. The ends lost 0 bases at V and 1 base at J; junction bases unmatched: 5. There are 18 residues in the CDR3. The germline V gene encodes CDR1 SGHDT and CDR2 YYEEEE. CDR3 sequence (DNA): TGTGCCAGCAGCTTGGGGCCTAGCGGGGGGCGGAACACCGGGGAGCTGTTTTTT. Translated, it gives CASSLGPSGGRNTGELFF.

V and J are TRBV27 and TRBJ1-2; D possibly corresponds to TRBD1 (5 bases). The CDR3 runs 14 residues. Germline V gives CDR1 MNHEY, CDR2 SMNVEV (reference sequence). The ends were cut back, 5 bases at V and 1 base at J, with 11 bases in the middle. CDR3 protein: CASSGGDFNYGYTF. DNA for the CDR3: TGTGCCAGCAGTGGGGGGGATTTTAACTATGGCTACACCTTC.

This clone was detected a few times. The chain employs TRBV10-1 and TRBJ1-2; D remains ambiguous. Trimming removed 0 bases at V and 5 bases at J, with 7 bases between. The CDR3 totals 13 residues. Germline CDR1 and CDR2: WNHNN and SYGVQD (reference sequence). CDR3 in DNA: TGCGCCAGCAGTGAGTCGGGAGGTTATGGCTACACCTTC. Protein: CASSESGGYGYTF.

V gene TRBV18 combines with J gene TRBJ1-2; 10 bases map to TRBD1. The trim removed 2 bases at V and 7 bases at J, leaving 10 bases unmatched. CDR3 length: 16 amino acids. Germline lookup yields CDR1 KGHSH and CDR2 LQKENI. The CDR3 loop reads CASSPILGQGEVGYTF. For the CDR3, the DNA is TGTGCCAGCTCACCAATTCTTGGACAGGGGGAAGTTGGCTACACCTTC.

A few counts support this clone. V and J are TRBV7-2 and TRBJ2-7; TRBD2 aligns across 8 bases. The CDR3 is 13 amino acids. The V gene end was trimmed by 2 bases and the J gene end by 6 bases; junction bases not matched to a gene: 3. Germline-derived CDR1 and CDR2 are SGHTA and FQGNSA. The CDR3 here is CASSLSGGSEQYV. CDR3 nucleotides: TGTGCCAGCAGCTTATCGGGGGGGTCCGAGCAGTACGTC.

The chain has TRBV19 and TRBJ2-1; 8 bases match TRBD2. Looked up from germline, CDR1 is LNHDA and CDR2 is SQIVND (reference sequence). There are 15 residues in the CDR3. The V and J ends lost 4 bases and 5 bases, in that order; junction bases with no gene match: 7. The CDR3 sequence: CASSTFSGSHNEQFF. Written as DNA, the CDR3 is TGTGCCAGTAGTACCTTCAGCGGGAGTCACAATGAGCAGTTCTTC.

V usage is TRBV6-5 and J usage is TRBJ1-1, with D possibly matching TRBD1 (5 bases). The CDR3 runs 14 residues. The germline V gene has CDR1 MNHEY and CDR2 SVGAGI. Trimming removed 4 bases from V and 0 bases from J, with 9 bases in between. The CDR3 DNA reads TGTGCCAGCAGTTCGGGGGGAGTGAACACTGAAGCTTTCTTT. It is translated as CASSSGGVNTEAFF.

This chain uses TRBV11-3 with TRBJ2-1; a weak D match, TRBD1 (5 bases). CDR3 length: 19 amino acids. The V gene lost 1 base and the J gene lost 5 bases, with 24 bases spanning the gap. The germline gives CDR1 SGHNT, CDR2 YENEEA. The CDR3 spells CASSLVPSLQVYFNNEQFF. The CDR3 region has the DNA TGTGCCAGCAGCTTAGTACCCTCCTTACAGGTTTACTTCAACAATGAGCAGTTCTTC.

CDR3 bases: TGTGCCAGCAGCTTCGAACGACTAGCGGGGGGGCATTACAATGAGCAGTTCTTC. This translates into CASSFERLAGGHYNEQFF. The V gene is TRBV5-5, the J gene TRBJ2-1; 14 positions agree with TRBD2. This CDR3 has 18 amino acids. Germline CDR1 SGHKS, CDR2 YYEKEE (reference sequence). With V trimmed by 2 bases and J by 4 bases, 8 bases remained unmatched.

The rearrangement uses TRBV4-2 and TRBJ2-3; D ambiguous. This CDR3 region has 15 residues. Trimming cost V 0 bases and J 6 bases, with 13 bases left between them. Germline values: CDR1 LGHNA, CDR2 YNFKEQ. CDR3 nucleotides: TGTGCCAGCAGCCAAGATCGATATAGTTACGATACGCAGTATTTT. This encodes CASSQDRYSYDTQYF.

The chain carries TRBV4-3 and TRBJ2-2, with 12 positions matching TRBD1. The V and J ends lost 0 bases and 6 bases, in that order; junction bases with no gene match: 5. CDR1 and CDR2 (germline): LGHNA, YSLEER. The CDR3 has 17 residues. CDR3 sequence reads: CASSQDSGTGGPGELFF. The CDR3, as DNA: TGCGCCAGCAGCCAAGATTCGGGGACAGGGGGCCCCGGGGAGCTGTTTTTT.

This clone has just one count. The rearrangement joins TRBV5-1 to TRBJ2-7, with 12 positions matching TRBD1. CDR3 length: 15 residues. Trimming took 3 bases from V and 2 from J; bases not matched to a gene: 3. Germline V gene data show CDR1 as SGHRS and CDR2 as YFSETQ. The CDR3 loop is CASSWGQGATYEQYF. The DNA of the CDR3 is TGCGCCAGCAGCTGGGGACAGGGGGCGACCTACGAGCAGTACTTC.

The chain links TRBV19 to TRBJ1-2; D unresolved. Germline CDR1 and CDR2: LNHDA and SQIVND (reference sequence). Trimming pared 2 bases from V and 2 bases from J, leaving 9 bases between. The length of the CDR3 is 14 residues. The CDR3 nucleotides are TGTGCCAGTAGTATATCACGACACAACTATGGCTACACCTTC. Its translation: CASSISRHNYGYTF.

The V gene is TRBV7-2, the J gene TRBJ2-1; 11 bases fit TRBD2. Germline assignment: CDR1 SGHTA and CDR2 FQGNSA. The CDR3 consists of 15 residues. V was pared by 5 bases and J by 2 bases, with 2 bases of the junction left unmatched. The CDR3: CASSRTSGPYNEQFF. CDR3 nucleotide sequence: TGTGCCAGCAGCCGGACTAGCGGGCCCTACAATGAGCAGTTCTTC.

This clone was counted once. The V call is TRBV4-3, the J call TRBJ1-1; 12 nucleotides match TRBD1. V was pared by 4 bases and J by 10 bases, with 4 bases of the junction left unmatched. The CDR3 loop spans 13 amino acids. CDR1 and CDR2 from the germline V gene are LGHNA and YSLEER. CDR3 loop: CASSPGQGARAFF. CDR3 coding DNA: TGCGCCAGCAGCCCGGGACAGGGGGCACGAGCTTTCTTT.

This clone was picked up one time. V gene TRBV5-4 combines with J gene TRBJ1-1; a possible D gene is TRBD1 (5 bases). V lost 4 bases and J lost 2, with 15 bases in between. This CDR3 is built from 15 residues. Germline CDR1 reads SGHNT; CDR2 reads YYREEE (reference sequence). This CDR3 is CASSRAGTYNTEAFF. For the CDR3, the DNA is TGTGCCAGCAGCAGGGCCGGGACTTATAACACTGAAGCTTTCTTT.

To note about this clone: The junction differs from germline at one of its ends, possibly a read error. V gene TRBV7-7 combines with J gene TRBJ2-3; 8 bases fit TRBD2. The length of the CDR3 is 14 residues. Germline V gives CDR1 SSHAT, CDR2 FNYEAQ (reference sequence). The CDR3 here is CASSSTSVSDTQYF. The CDR3, as DNA: TGTGCTAGCAGCTCGACTAGCGTTTCAGATACGCAGTATTTT.